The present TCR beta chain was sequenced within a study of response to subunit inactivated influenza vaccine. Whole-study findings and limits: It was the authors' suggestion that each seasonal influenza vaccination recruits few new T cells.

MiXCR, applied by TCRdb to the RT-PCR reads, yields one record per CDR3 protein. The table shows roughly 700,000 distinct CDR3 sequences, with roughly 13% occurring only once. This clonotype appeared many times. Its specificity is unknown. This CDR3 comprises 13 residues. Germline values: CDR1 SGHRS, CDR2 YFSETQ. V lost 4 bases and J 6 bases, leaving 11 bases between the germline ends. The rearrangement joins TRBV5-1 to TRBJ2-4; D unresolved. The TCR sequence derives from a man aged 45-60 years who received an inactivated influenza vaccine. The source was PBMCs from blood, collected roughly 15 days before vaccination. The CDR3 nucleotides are TGCGCCAGCAGCCCGGAAATTAGAAACATTCAGTACTTC. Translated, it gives CASSPEIRNIQYF.